This TCR beta chain was observed in a study of T cell clonality in common variable immunodeficiency. Study-wide results and limits: Compared with healthy controls, CVID subjects showed increased TCRbeta clonality, mostly in about a third. Repertoire-complication correlations in CVID were limited by patient heterogeneity.

The method was immunoSEQ multiplex PCR; TCRdb's version includes in-frame clones alone and lacks a portion of them. There are about 32,000 clones in the sample, none observed a single time. The J segment lost 6 bases and the V segment lost 1 base, leaving 4 bases of the junction unmatched. The CDR3 runs 13 residues. In germline, CDR1 is GTSNPN, CDR2 SVGIG (reference sequence). The table lists this clone with many counts. Antigen unknown. The read gets to within 3 residues of the CDR3 end, and the germline J gene fills in the rest. The receptor comes from a person aged 18 to 70 in good health. Sequencing used peripheral blood mononuclear cells. The chain has TRBV30 and TRBJ1-2; 8 positions agree with TRBD1. CDR3 residues: CAWSGGQGDGYTF. The CDR3 DNA, read in part, is TGTGCCTGGAGTGGCGGACAGGGTGATGGC. Full variable domain (missing parts from reference TRBV30 and TRBJ1-2): SQTIHQWPATLVQPVGSPLSLECTVEGTSNPNLYWYRQAAGRGLQLLFYSVGIGQISSEVPQNLSASRPQDRQFILSSKKLLLSDSGFYLCAWSGGQGDGYTFGSGTRLTVV.